The TCR beta chain under discussion was sequenced for a study of prognosis after radiotherapy for stage I lung cancer. Study-wide background: In the span from April 2018 to early 2019, stage I non-small cell lung cancer patients were enrolled. The study, taken as a whole, reports: The authors did not determine whether the expanded TCR clones were tumor-specific. Reportedly, patients with and without metastases differed in TRBV and TRBJ gene usage.

Using two-round multiplex PCR, the authors amplified TCR beta CDR3 from genomic DNA. Used in first-round PCR were primers specific to each TRBV and TRBJ gene. TCRdb fed the multiplex PCR reads into MiXCR, producing one record per CDR3 protein. The table includes roughly 32,000 distinct CDR3 sequences, about 40% detected once. Assessment by CT and PET/CT found all patients node-negative, and none had prior chemotherapy, radiotherapy or other malignancies. CDR1 SGHRS and CDR2 YFSETQ come from the germline V gene. The CDR3 extends over 14 amino acids. Trimming removed 2 bases from V and 4 bases from J, with 12 bases in between. This clonotype was recorded a few times. Its antigen is undetermined.

This sample comprised PBMCs, obtained before or after stereotactic body radiation therapy (not recorded which). This receptor was taken from a donor over 45 with non-small cell lung cancer. The genes are TRBV5-1 and TRBJ1-1; D is perhaps TRBD1 (5 bases). DNA for the CDR3: TGCGCCAGCAGCTTCGGGGGGGTACCCACTGAAGCTTTCTTT. Its protein product is CASSFGGVPTEAFF.